A selection of T cell receptor beta chains follows, all from one sample in a study of T-cell memory formation after mild COVID-19. TCRdb reprocessed the 5' RACE reads via MiXCR and lists one record per CDR3 protein. The sample records 350,000 to 500,000 distinct CDR3 sequences, 23% being singletons. Input material: PBMCs or a T cell subset sorted from them (not recorded which). These receptors came from an adult woman who had mild COVID-19 (a few samples of this study predate the infection). Cell type and time point are not known. Both conserved end residues are part of each CDR3. D genes are given only for firm matches. The size entry is marked missing in some rows and otherwise reads once, few, many or a size class.

- many TRBJ1-1 TRBV7-9 CASSLEGNTEAFF TGTGCCAGCAGCTTAGAAGGGAACACTGAAGCTTTCTTT
TRBD2 few TRBJ2-5 TRBV7-6 CASSLSRLSGGSSKPQETQYF TGTGCCAGCAGCTTATCAAGACTTAGCGGGGGGTCTTCGAAACCTCAAGAGACCCAGTACTTC
TRBD1 few TRBJ1-5 TRBV6-5 CASRRDRSNQPQHF TGTGCCAGCAGGAGGGACAGGAGCAATCAGCCCCAGCATTTT
TRBD1 few TRBJ2-1 TRBV7-9 CASSLPPDRREQFF TGTGCCAGCAGCCTACCTCCGGACAGGCGCGAGCAGTTCTTC
- few TRBJ1-1 TRBV5-1 CASSLDGGGGTEAFF TGCGCCAGCAGCCTGGACGGGGGGGGAGGAACTGAAGCTTTCTTT
- few TRBJ2-3 TRBV12-3/TRBV12-4 CASTRREFTDTQYF TGTGCCAGCACCCGGCGCGAATTCACAGATACGCAGTATTTT
- - TRBJ2-7 TRBV28 CASSLSPGGRYEQYF TGTGCCAGCAGTCTCTCTCCAGGAGGGAGGTACGAGCAGTACTTC
- - TRBJ2-4 TRBV6-5 CASSYSRGAKNIQYF TGTGCCAGCAGTTACTCGAGGGGGGCCAAAAACATTCAGTACTTC
TRBD1 - TRBJ1-5 TRBV12-3/TRBV12-4 CASTLGQGRQPQHF TGTGCCAGCACCCTAGGACAGGGGCGACAGCCCCAGCATTTT
- - TRBJ2-1 TRBV7-8 CASTGGSDPKVDGNEQFF TGTGCCAGCACCGGAGGATCAGACCCAAAGGTTGATGGCAATGAGCAGTTCTTC
- - TRBJ2-2 TRBV9 CASSVEWAPSGELFF TGTGCCAGCAGCGTAGAATGGGCACCTTCCGGGGAGCTGTTTTTT
- - TRBJ1-1 TRBV3-1 CASSQDGAGAMNTEAFF TGTGCCAGCAGCCAAGATGGGGCAGGGGCGATGAACACTGAAGCTTTCTTT
TRBD1 few TRBJ2-1 TRBV10-3 CAISTDRGLKDEQFF TGTGCCATCAGTACGGACAGGGGGCTGAAGGATGAGCAGTTCTTC
- - TRBJ1-5 TRBV6-5 CASGFNQANQPQHF TGTGCCAGCGGATTTAACCAGGCCAATCAGCCCCAGCATTTT
- few TRBJ2-2 TRBV20-1 CSATDEQNTGELFF TGCAGTGCTACAGACGAACAGAACACCGGGGAGCTGTTTTTT
- - TRBJ2-7 TRBV19 CASSVLHGASRYEQYF TGTGCCAGTAGTGTCCTTCACGGGGCGTCCCGCTACGAGCAGTACTTC
- few TRBJ2-1 TRBV5-1 CASSHGIVPDEQFF TGCGCCAGCAGCCATGGGATTGTGCCCGATGAGCAGTTCTTC
TRBD2 - TRBJ2-1 TRBV2 CASSPGLAAVYYNEQFF TGTGCCAGCAGTCCGGGACTAGCAGCCGTTTACTACAATGAGCAGTTCTTC
TRBD2 - TRBJ2-5 TRBV7-9 CASSSGLAGVRQETQYF TGTGCCAGCAGCTCGGGACTAGCGGGAGTAAGGCAAGAGACCCAGTACTTC
- few TRBJ2-4 TRBV2 CASSDLDVQYF TGTGCCAGCAGTGATCTGGACGTTCAGTACTTC
TRBD2 few TRBJ2-1 TRBV30 CAWSVLAGVEQFF TGTGCCTGGAGTGTTTTGGCGGGGGTTGAGCAGTTCTTC
- - TRBJ1-2 TRBV24-1 CATSDTREDGYTF TGTGCCACCAGTGATACCCGGGAGGATGGCTACACCTTC
- few TRBJ2-1 TRBV20-1 CSVPLLAPYNEQFF TGCAGTGTTCCCCTCCTAGCGCCTTACAATGAGCAGTTCTTC
- few TRBJ2-2 TRBV12-3/TRBV12-4 CASSLARNGELFF TGTGCCAGCAGTTTGGCCCGTAACGGGGAGCTGTTTTTT